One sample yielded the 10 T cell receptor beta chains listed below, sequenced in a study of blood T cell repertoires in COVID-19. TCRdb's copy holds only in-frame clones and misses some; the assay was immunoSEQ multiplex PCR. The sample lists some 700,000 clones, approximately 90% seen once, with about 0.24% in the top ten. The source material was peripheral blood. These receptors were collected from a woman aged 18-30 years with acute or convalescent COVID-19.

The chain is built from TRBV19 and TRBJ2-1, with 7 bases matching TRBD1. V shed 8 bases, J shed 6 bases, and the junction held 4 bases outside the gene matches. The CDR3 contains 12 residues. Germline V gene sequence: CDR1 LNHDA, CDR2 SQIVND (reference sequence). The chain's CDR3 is CASATGANEQFF. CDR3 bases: TGTGCCAGTGCAACAGGGGCCAATGAGCAGTTCTTC.

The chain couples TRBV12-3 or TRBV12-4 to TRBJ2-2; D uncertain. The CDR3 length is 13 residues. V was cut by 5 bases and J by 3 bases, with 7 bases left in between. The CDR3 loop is CASSPTYTGELFF. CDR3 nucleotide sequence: TGTGCCAGCAGTCCGACATACACCGGGGAGCTGTTTTTT.

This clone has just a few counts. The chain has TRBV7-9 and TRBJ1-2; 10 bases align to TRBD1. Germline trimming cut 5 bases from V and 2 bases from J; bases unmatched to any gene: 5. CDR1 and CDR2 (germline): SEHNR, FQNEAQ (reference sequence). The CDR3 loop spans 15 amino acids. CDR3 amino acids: CASSPDRGRNYGYTF. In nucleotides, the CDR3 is TGTGCCAGCAGCCCGGACAGGGGGAGAAACTATGGCTACACCTTC.

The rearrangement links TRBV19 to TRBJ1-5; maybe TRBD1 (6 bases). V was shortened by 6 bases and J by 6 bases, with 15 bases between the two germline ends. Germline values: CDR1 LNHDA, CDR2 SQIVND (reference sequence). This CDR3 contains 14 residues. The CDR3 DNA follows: TGTGCCAGTAGCCCGGGAGGGGGTGTTCAGCCCCAGCATTTT. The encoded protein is CASSPGGGVQPQHF. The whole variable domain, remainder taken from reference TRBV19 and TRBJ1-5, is DGGITQSPKYLFRKEGQNVTLSCEQNLNHDAMYWYRQDPGQGLRLIYYSQIVNDFQKGDIAEGYSVSREKKESFPLTVTSAQKNPTAFYLCASSPGGGVQPQHFGDGTRLSIL.

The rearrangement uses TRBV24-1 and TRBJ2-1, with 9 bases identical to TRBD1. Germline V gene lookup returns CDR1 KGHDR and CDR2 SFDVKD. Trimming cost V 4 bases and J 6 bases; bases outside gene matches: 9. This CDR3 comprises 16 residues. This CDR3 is CATSDLGTGRSNEQFF. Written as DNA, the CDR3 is TGTGCCACCAGTGACCTCGGGACAGGGAGATCCAATGAGCAGTTCTTC.

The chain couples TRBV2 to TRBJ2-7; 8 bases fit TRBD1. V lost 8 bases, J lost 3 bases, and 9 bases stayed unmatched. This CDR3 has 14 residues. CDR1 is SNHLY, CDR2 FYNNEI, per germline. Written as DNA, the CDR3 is TGTGCCAGCGGGCCGTGGACAGGGCACTACGAGCAGTACTTC. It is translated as CASGPWTGHYEQYF.

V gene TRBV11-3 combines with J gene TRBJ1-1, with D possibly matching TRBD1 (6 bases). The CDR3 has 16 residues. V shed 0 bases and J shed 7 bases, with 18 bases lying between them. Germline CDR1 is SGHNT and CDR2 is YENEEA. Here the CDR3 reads CASSLEGTKPPLEAFF. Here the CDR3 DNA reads TGTGCCAGCAGCTTAGAGGGGACAAAGCCCCCCCTTGAAGCTTTCTTT. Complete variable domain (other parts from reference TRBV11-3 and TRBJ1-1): EAGVVQSPRYKIIEKKQPVAFWCNPISGHNTLYWYLQNLGQGPELLIRYENEEAVDDSQLPKDRFSAERLKGVDSTLKIQPAELGDSAVYLCASSLEGTKPPLEAFFGQGTRLTVV.

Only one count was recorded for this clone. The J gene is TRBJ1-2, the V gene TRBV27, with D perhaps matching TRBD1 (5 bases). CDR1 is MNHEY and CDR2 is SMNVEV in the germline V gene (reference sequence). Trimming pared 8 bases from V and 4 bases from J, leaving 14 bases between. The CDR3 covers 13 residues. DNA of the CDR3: TGTGCCAGCTGGAACGGGGGGTCCTATGGCTACACCTTC. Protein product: CASWNGGSYGYTF.

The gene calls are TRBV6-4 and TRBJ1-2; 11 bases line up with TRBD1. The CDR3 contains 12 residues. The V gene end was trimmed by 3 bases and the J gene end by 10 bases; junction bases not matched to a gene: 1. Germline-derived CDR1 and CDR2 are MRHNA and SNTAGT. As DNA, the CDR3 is TGTGCCAGCAGTGAAGGACAGGGGGCCTACACCTTC. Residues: CASSEGQGAYTF.

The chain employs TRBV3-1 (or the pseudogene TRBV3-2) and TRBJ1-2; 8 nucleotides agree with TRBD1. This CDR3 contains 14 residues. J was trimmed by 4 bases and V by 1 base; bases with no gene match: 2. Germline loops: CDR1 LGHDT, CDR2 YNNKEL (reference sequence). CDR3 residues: CASSQVTGGYGYTF. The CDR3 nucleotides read TGTGCCAGCAGCCAAGTCACAGGGGGCTATGGCTACACCTTC.